Listed here are 19 T cell receptor beta chains from one sample, sequenced in a study of blood T cell repertoires in COVID-19. Profiled with immunoSEQ multiplex PCR; TCRdb holds only in-frame clones, not every one. The sample has 70,000 to 75,000 clones; 79% are singletons. What was sequenced was peripheral blood. Receptor source: a man aged 55 to 70 with active or convalescent COVID-19.

Only a few counts were recorded for this clone. The V gene is TRBV6-2 or TRBV6-3, the J gene TRBJ1-1, with 8 bases lining up with TRBD1. The germline V gene encodes CDR1 MNHEY and CDR2 SVGEGT. The CDR3 loop spans 14 amino acids. J lost 1 base, V lost 6 bases, and 4 bases had no gene match. The CDR3 nucleotides are TGTGCCAGCAGCTCCGGGACAGGGAACACTGAAGCTTTCTTT. Its protein is CASSSGTGNTEAFF.

This CDR3 reads CASRQIWGREWLVGKAFF. DNA for the CDR3: TGCGCCAGCAGACAAATATGGGGGCGTGAGTGGTTGGTGGGGAAAGCTTTCTTT. The rearrangement uses TRBV10-1 and TRBJ1-1, with a weak D call TRBD1 (6 bases). The CDR3 length is 18 residues. Trimming removed 6 bases at V and 9 bases at J, with 32 bases between. Germline V gives CDR1 WNHNN, CDR2 SYGVQD (reference sequence).

This clone was detected only a few times. The chain joins TRBV7-9 to TRBJ1-2, with a possible D match to TRBD1 (6 bases). The germline gives CDR1 SEHNR, CDR2 FQNEAQ (reference sequence). V lost 0 bases and J 1 base, leaving 9 bases between the germline ends. The CDR3 is 15 amino acids. The CDR3 reads CASSLAEGGNYGYTF. The CDR3 nucleotides are TGTGCCAGCAGCTTAGCGGAAGGGGGTAACTATGGCTACACCTTC.

CDR3 protein: CASSQGGQGGEKLFF. CDR3 bases: TGTGCCAGCAGCCAAGGAGGACAGGGGGGTGAAAAACTGTTTTTT. The chain joins TRBV4-2 to TRBJ1-4; 10 bases align to TRBD1. Germline V lookup: CDR1 LGHNA, CDR2 YNFKEQ. This CDR3 is built from 15 residues. V shed 1 base and J 7 bases; nucleotides not matched to a gene: 3.

The chain links TRBV4-1 to TRBJ1-5; a weak D match, TRBD1 (6 bases). Germline loops: CDR1 MGHRA, CDR2 YSYEKL. V lost 4 bases, J lost 12 bases, and 25 bases lay in between. CDR3 length: 16 residues. DNA of the CDR3: TGCGCCAGCAGCCCGTCAGACACCAGGGGCCCCCTAGTCCAGCATTTT. Its protein product is CASSPSDTRGPLVQHF.

This clone was observed a single time. This sequence joins TRBV7-2 and TRBJ2-1, with 9 bases aligning to TRBD1. This CDR3 contains 14 residues. Germline CDR1 and CDR2: SGHTA and FQGNSA. V shed 5 bases and J 7 bases; nucleotides not matched to a gene: 6. Here the CDR3 reads CASSEQGAGNEQFF. CDR3 in DNA: TGTGCCAGCAGCGAACAGGGGGCGGGTAATGAGCAGTTCTTC. The variable domain in full, with the rest retrieved from reference TRBV7-2 and TRBJ2-1, is GAGVSQSPSNKVTEKGKDVELRCDPISGHTALYWYRQSLGQGLEFLIYFQGNSAPDKSGLPSDRFSAERTGGSVSTLTIQRTQQEDSAVYLCASSEQGAGNEQFFGPGTRLTVL.

This clone was seen once. The J gene is TRBJ1-5, the V gene TRBV4-1, with 8 bases aligning to TRBD1. After removal of 0 bases from V and 2 bases from J, the junction contained 12 bases not matched to a gene. This CDR3 region has 19 residues. The germline CDR1 and CDR2 sequences are MGHRA and YSYEKL. CDR3 DNA sequence: TGCGCCAGCAGCCAAGACAGTCAGGGCAGGGGGCTCGGCAATCAGCCCCAGCATTTT. Translating gives CASSQDSQGRGLGNQPQHF.

The V call is TRBV3-1 (or the pseudogene TRBV3-2), the J call TRBJ2-3, with TRBD2 matching over 9 bases. This CDR3 comprises 16 residues. Looked up from germline, CDR1 is LGHDT and CDR2 is YNNKEL (reference sequence). Germline trimming cut 4 bases from V and 3 bases from J; bases unmatched to any gene: 8. CDR3: CASSLVDSGGTDTQYF. CDR3 nucleotide sequence: TGTGCCAGCAGCCTGGTGGATAGCGGGGGAACAGATACGCAGTATTTT.

In this sample, this clone turned up a few times. The J gene is TRBJ2-1, the V gene TRBV14, with TRBD1 matching 7 bases. CDR1 and CDR2 from the germline V gene are SGHDN and FVKESK. V lost 5 bases, J lost 4 bases, and 5 bases stayed unmatched. The CDR3 is made up of 14 amino acids. CDR3 nucleotides: TGTGCCAGCAGCAAGGGACAGACATACAATGAGCAGTTCTTC. Translation: CASSKGQTYNEQFF.

This clone was observed once. V gene TRBV5-1 combines with J gene TRBJ2-3; possibly TRBD1 for D (6 bases). The CDR3 is 15 residues long. Germline values: CDR1 SGHRS, CDR2 YFSETQ. V was cut by 4 bases and J by 4 bases, with 16 bases left in between. Here the CDR3 reads CASSSGTPAADTQYF. As DNA, the CDR3 is TGCGCCAGCAGCAGTGGGACACCGGCGGCAGATACGCAGTATTTT.

This clone was seen a single time. The genes are TRBV5-6 and TRBJ2-1, with a possible D match to TRBD2 (5 bases). There are 16 residues in the CDR3. Deletions cut 4 bases from V and 4 bases from J, with 18 bases between. Germline V gene lookup returns CDR1 SGHDT and CDR2 YYEEEE. In DNA form, the CDR3 reads TGTGCCAGCAGCCCCGGTTCGGGGAACCTGTACAATGAGCAGTTCTTC. Translation gives CASSPGSGNLYNEQFF.

This clone was picked up one time. J is TRBJ1-6 and V is TRBV2, with TRBD1 as a possible D gene (6 bases). This CDR3 has 14 residues. CDR1 is SNHLY and CDR2 is FYNNEI in the germline V gene. Trimming removed 4 bases from V and 8 bases from J, with 12 bases in between. The CDR3 coding sequence is TGTGCCAGCAGTGCGCAGGGGCAGGATTCACCCCTCCACTTT. Protein sequence: CASSAQGQDSPLHF.

The chain combines TRBV19 with TRBJ2-1; D perhaps matches TRBD1 (5 bases). The V gene lost 5 bases and the J gene lost 3 bases, with 11 bases spanning the gap. The germline V gene has CDR1 LNHDA and CDR2 SQIVND (reference sequence). The CDR3 loop spans 14 amino acids. CDR3 nucleotide sequence: TGTGCCAGTAGTCAGGGCTTCCACTACAATGAGCAGTTCTTC. Encoded protein: CASSQGFHYNEQFF.

V gene TRBV19 combines with J gene TRBJ1-1; TRBD1 might be the D (5 bases). Germline CDR1 is LNHDA and CDR2 is SQIVND (reference sequence). Between the trimmed V and J ends, which lost 5 bases and 2 bases, there was a span of 15 bases. This CDR3 comprises 15 residues. The CDR3 is CASSPFGGANTEAFF. CDR3 DNA: TGTGCCAGTAGTCCCTTTGGAGGGGCAAACACTGAAGCTTTCTTT. Supplemented by reference TRBV19 and TRBJ1-1, the full variable domain reads DGGITQSPKYLFRKEGQNVTLSCEQNLNHDAMYWYRQDPGQGLRLIYYSQIVNDFQKGDIAEGYSVSREKKESFPLTVTSAQKNPTAFYLCASSPFGGANTEAFFGQGTRLTVV.

V gene TRBV27 combines with J gene TRBJ2-3; TRBD2 is a possible D gene (5 bases). Trimming shortened V by 5 bases and J by 8 bases, and 17 bases separated the two germline ends. The CDR3 is 14 amino acids. Germline lookup yields CDR1 MNHEY and CDR2 SMNVEV (reference sequence). The CDR3 sequence is CASSLGLGVGTQYF. The CDR3 bases are TGTGCCAGCAGTCTCGGACTCGGAGTGGGTACGCAGTATTTT.

The chain uses TRBV7-9 and TRBJ2-5; 8 bases agree with TRBD2. This CDR3 has 15 amino acids. Germline V gene data show CDR1 as SEHNR and CDR2 as FQNEAQ (reference sequence). With V trimmed by 6 bases and J by 2 bases, 8 bases remained unmatched. The CDR3 nucleotides read TGTGCCAGCAGGTCGCGGGGGGCGAATCAAGAGACCCAGTACTTC. The encoded protein is CASRSRGANQETQYF.

The chain couples TRBV6-6 to TRBJ2-5; D may be TRBD1 (6 bases). The CDR3 length is 14 residues. Germline assignment: CDR1 MNHNY and CDR2 SVGAGI (reference sequence). Trimming took 5 bases from V and 4 from J, leaving 14 bases between them. The DNA for the CDR3 is TGTGCCAGCAGTCAGGGACACGGTGGAGAGACCCAGTACTTC. Protein sequence: CASSQGHGGETQYF.

The chain uses TRBV18 and TRBJ1-1; TRBD1 matches 9 bases. V gave up 3 bases and J gave up 11 bases; unmatched junction bases: 10. The CDR3 sequence is 14 residues long. Germline V gene data show CDR1 as KGHSH and CDR2 as LQKENI. The CDR3 loop reads CASSPTGTGLFAFF. The DNA of the CDR3 is TGTGCCAGCTCACCGACGGGGACAGGGTTGTTTGCTTTCTTT.

This chain connects TRBV18 to TRBJ2-4, with 10 positions matching TRBD1. The CDR3 runs to 18 residues. Trimming removed 3 bases from V and 0 bases from J; junction bases left unmatched: 8. Germline CDR1 reads KGHSH; CDR2 reads LQKENI. CDR3 protein: CASSPRDRGPIAKNIQYF. CDR3 nucleotide sequence: TGTGCCAGCTCACCTCGGGACAGGGGCCCTATAGCCAAAAACATTCAGTACTTC.